This T cell receptor beta chain stems from a study of blood T cells in healthy people across ages. Total RNA was isolated from each sample in quantities of at least 5.5 micrograms. This clonotype has at least ten counts. No antigen is known for it. Regarding the study as a whole: Lack of knowledge of donor CMV status possibly confounded expanded clonotype changes.

A J-beta primer mix and a sample-barcoded 5' primer were used in a second PCR of about 7 to 12 cycles. TCRdb re-derived calls from the 5' RACE reads in MiXCR, one entry per CDR3 protein. The sample lists approximately 780,000 distinct CDR3 sequences, roughly 26% occurring once. This CDR3 is 16 amino acids long. Trimming cost V 4 bases and J 3 bases; bases outside gene matches: 6. CDR1 is SEHNR and CDR2 is FQNEAQ in the germline V gene (reference sequence). The same data also contributed to another study, on T cells of mothers and their children. From that study: Reads recorded for TCR beta CDR3 numbered over 9 million per mother and around 3 million per child.

Sequences were obtained from blood. V usage is TRBV7-9 and J usage is TRBJ2-2, with TRBD1 matching 9 bases. This clonotype was obtained from a boy under 18 in good health. Here the CDR3 reads CASSSTDRGDTGELFF. Here the CDR3 DNA reads TGTGCCAGCAGCTCCACGGACAGGGGAGACACCGGGGAGCTGTTTTTT.